This T cell receptor (beta chain) was captured in a study of T cells expressing NK-cell markers. Overall study results and limits: Of the CD8+ T cell pool in over 5 donors, roughly 1.0-8% was accounted for by dominant NKG2C+ clonotypes. One observes that, in a few donors, these clonotypes were also the leading ones within the CD3+CD56-NKG2C+ fraction.

No DNA is given; TCRdb re-called the 5' RACE reads and lists each CDR3 protein once. The sample table includes about 430,000 distinct CDR3 sequences. The V gene's germline CDR1 is SEHNR and CDR2 FQNEAQ (reference sequence). This CDR3 contains 16 residues. As for this clonotype: Its antigen is currently unknown.

Material: blood T cells: a sorted CD56 or NKG2C T cell subset, CD4+ or CD8+ T cells, or bulk PBMC T cells (not recorded which). The chain employs TRBV7-9 and TRBJ2-1; TCRdb's D gene call, TRBD2, goes unchecked for lack of DNA. The clonotype originates from a woman between 45 and 60 years old in good health. This chain's CDR3 is CASSLDLAGGRNEQFF.